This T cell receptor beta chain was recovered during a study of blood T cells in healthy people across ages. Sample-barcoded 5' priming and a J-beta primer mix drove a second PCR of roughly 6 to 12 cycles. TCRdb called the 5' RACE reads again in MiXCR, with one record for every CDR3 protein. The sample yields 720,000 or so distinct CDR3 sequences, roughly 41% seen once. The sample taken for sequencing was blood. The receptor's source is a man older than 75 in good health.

CDR3 loop: CASSSVLGGSTDTQYF. CDR3 nucleotides: TGTGCCAGCAGTTCAGTTTTGGGGGGATCCACAGATACGCAGTATTTT. The chain recombines TRBV6-2 or TRBV6-3 with TRBJ2-3, with D possibly being TRBD2 (6 bases). The CDR3 runs 16 residues. Germline V CDR1 and CDR2: MNHEY, SVGEGT. The V end lost 4 bases, the J end lost 2 bases, and 16 bases lay between the germline ends.